These 22 T cell receptor beta chains were all obtained from the same sample, sequenced in a study of blood T cells in healthy people across ages. A second PCR of roughly 7 to 11 cycles used a sample-barcoded 5' primer and a J-beta primer mix. TCRdb analysed the 5' RACE reads with MiXCR anew, one entry per CDR3 protein. The table records about 1.7 million distinct CDR3 sequences, 28% of them present only once. Material: blood. The receptors were sampled from a woman aged 25 to 45 in good health.

This chain joins TRBV4-2 and TRBJ1-1, with D perhaps matching TRBD1 (6 bases). V lost 0 bases to trimming and J lost 1 base, with 12 bases between them. Germline V gene lookup returns CDR1 LGHNA and CDR2 YNFKEQ. The CDR3 length is 16 residues. The CDR3 loop is CASSQDRGLGNTEAFF. DNA for the CDR3: TGTGCCAGCAGCCAAGACAGGGGCTTAGGGAACACTGAAGCTTTCTTT.

This chain connects TRBV7-2 to TRBJ1-2; TRBD1 matches at 7 bases. Germline V gives CDR1 SGHTA, CDR2 FQGNSA. This CDR3 region has 14 residues. With V trimmed by 5 bases and J by 8 bases, 11 bases remained unmatched. CDR3 nucleotides: TGTGCCAGCAGCCGCGGGACAGCCTTCGGCGGCTACACCTTC. Encoded protein: CASSRGTAFGGYTF.

V gene TRBV5-1 combines with J gene TRBJ2-3; D is undetermined. This CDR3 has 15 residues. Germline CDR1 reads SGHRS; CDR2 reads YFSETQ. The V and J ends lost 0 bases and 5 bases respectively, with 13 bases between them. The CDR3 sequence is CASSLEGISGDTQYF. CDR3 nucleotide sequence: TGCGCCAGCAGCTTGGAAGGGATATCTGGAGATACGCAGTATTTT.

This clonotype has just a few counts. The J gene is TRBJ1-5, the V gene TRBV20-1; D call uncertain. The V gene lost 5 bases and the J gene lost 0 bases, with 14 bases spanning the gap. CDR3 size: 15 residues. CDR1 is DFQATT, CDR2 SNEGSKA, per germline (reference sequence). The CDR3 here is CSAQRSVHSNQPQHF. In DNA form, the CDR3 reads TGCAGTGCTCAGCGGTCAGTACATAGCAATCAGCCCCAGCATTTT.

This clonotype was seen more than once but under ten times. The chain employs TRBV6-5 and TRBJ2-1; possible D gene TRBD2, 6 bases. The V gene lost 4 bases and the J gene lost 2 bases, with 15 bases spanning the gap. The CDR3 runs 16 residues. In germline, CDR1 is MNHEY, CDR2 SVGAGI. The CDR3 protein is CASSCTSSATYNEQFF. In nucleotides, the CDR3 is TGTGCCAGCAGTTGCACCTCTAGCGCCACCTACAATGAGCAGTTCTTC.

This clonotype appeared a single time. This chain uses TRBV29-1 with TRBJ1-5, with a weak D call TRBD1 (5 bases). CDR1 SQVTM and CDR2 ANQGSEA come from the germline V gene. The CDR3 is made up of 12 amino acids. The V end lost 1 base, the J end lost 8 bases, and 9 bases lay between the germline ends. CDR3 bases: TGCAGCGTTGAAGGGGGAGGGGAGCCCCAGCATTTT. Translating it yields CSVEGGGEPQHF.

The chain recombines TRBV11-2 with TRBJ2-5, with a possible D match to TRBD1 (5 bases). Germline assignment: CDR1 SGHAT and CDR2 FQNNGV. CDR3 size: 15 residues. Trimming left V 2 bases short and J 4 bases short, with 14 bases between. CDR3 loop: CASSLFGALPETQYF. The CDR3 DNA sequence: TGTGCCAGCAGCTTATTTGGGGCCCTTCCAGAGACCCAGTACTTC.

A note on this clonotype: Germline and junction disagree at one end, which may indicate a read error. The V call is TRBV28, the J call TRBJ1-2; maybe TRBD1 (5 bases). Germline V gene data show CDR1 as MDHEN and CDR2 as SYDVKM. The CDR3 is 14 residues long. This CDR3 reads CASSWGSRYYDYTF. In DNA, the CDR3 is TGTGCCAGCAGTTGGGGCAGCCGTTACTATGACTACACCTTC.

This clonotype was observed many times. This sequence joins TRBV3-1 and TRBJ2-5; D possibly uses TRBD1 or TRBD2 (5 bases each). V lost 4 bases, J lost 5 bases, and 8 bases lay in between. There are 12 residues in the CDR3. Germline CDR1 is LGHDT and CDR2 is YNNKEL (reference sequence). The CDR3 DNA is TGTGCCAGCAGCCGTGAGGGGGAGACCCAGTACTTC. Translating it yields CASSREGETQYF.

This clonotype came up many times. The chain combines TRBV27 with TRBJ2-7; 12 positions agree with TRBD1. Germline CDR1 and CDR2: MNHEY and SMNVEV (reference sequence). The CDR3 runs 16 residues. V trimming: 3 bases; J trimming: 6 bases; junction bases outside the gene matches: 9. The CDR3, as DNA: TGTGCCAGCAGTTTGATACTGGGACAGGGGGCCCTCGAGCAGTACTTC. This sequence encodes CASSLILGQGALEQYF.

This clonotype was detected a few times. The chain joins TRBV28 to TRBJ2-1; D is undetermined. Germline V gives CDR1 MDHEN, CDR2 SYDVKM. V lost 3 bases, J lost 1 base, and 7 bases lay in between. This CDR3 region has 14 residues. CDR3 sequence (DNA): TGTGCCAGCAGTTTCTCGGCGTCCTACAATGAGCAGTTCTTC. Its protein product is CASSFSASYNEQFF.

This sequence joins TRBV20-1 and TRBJ1-6, with D possibly being TRBD1 (5 bases). V was clipped by 5 bases and J by 0 bases, with 20 bases between them. Germline V gene data show CDR1 as DFQATT and CDR2 as SNEGSKA (reference sequence). The CDR3 sequence is 18 residues long. Written as DNA, the CDR3 is TGCAGTGCTTCAATGGGGACCCAAGTTTCCTCCTATAATTCACCCCTCCACTTT. This gives the protein CSASMGTQVSSYNSPLHF.

J is TRBJ1-6 and V is TRBV7-2; D is uncertain. The V end lost 3 bases, the J end lost 6 bases, and 12 bases lay between the germline ends. Looked up from germline, CDR1 is SGHTA and CDR2 is FQGNSA. The CDR3 is 15 residues long. The DNA for the CDR3 is TGTGCCAGCAGCTTGAGTGCCGGGGTTAATTCACCCCTCCACTTT. Translating it yields CASSLSAGVNSPLHF.

This rearrangement joins TRBV20-1 to TRBJ2-2, with a weak D call TRBD2 (6 bases). Trimming took off 3 bases at V and 4 bases at J, with 15 bases between the two ends. The CDR3 has 15 residues. Germline CDR1 is DFQATT and CDR2 is SNEGSKA (reference sequence). The CDR3 DNA follows: TGCAGTGCTAGTCAGCGGGTGGCGGGCACCGGGGAGCTGTTTTTT. Translated, it gives CSASQRVAGTGELFF.

The chain carries TRBV7-3 and TRBJ2-5; no clear D gene. The CDR3 length is 17 residues. Germline CDR1 reads SGHTA; CDR2 reads FQGTGA. V was trimmed by 0 bases and J by 5 bases, leaving 19 bases between them. DNA of the CDR3: TGTGCCAGCAGCTTAACGTTTTATGGGCTGACGGAGGAGACCCAGTACTTC. Translation gives CASSLTFYGLTEETQYF.

J is TRBJ2-7 and V is TRBV19; 7 nucleotides match TRBD2. The CDR3 sequence is 15 residues long. The ends lost 3 bases at V and 5 bases at J; junction bases unmatched: 10. From germline, CDR1 is LNHDA and CDR2 SQIVND (reference sequence). CDR3: CASSIRGLNWDEQYF. The CDR3 coding sequence is TGTGCCAGTAGTATTAGGGGACTAAACTGGGACGAGCAGTACTTC.

There are a few counts of this clonotype. The chain links TRBV18 to TRBJ1-4, with 8 bases matching TRBD1. The germline V gene encodes CDR1 KGHSH and CDR2 LQKENI. The length of the CDR3 is 16 residues. With 3 bases clipped from V and 5 bases from J, the junction kept 8 bases outside the gene matches. DNA of the CDR3: TGTGCCAGCTCACCCCTCGGACAGGGCCTAAATGAAAAACTGTTTTTT. This encodes CASSPLGQGLNEKLFF.

Comments on this clonotype: A junction boundary mismatches the germline segment, possibly from a read error. The gene calls are TRBV20-1 and TRBJ1-4; D unresolved. This CDR3 has 15 residues. Germline-derived CDR1 and CDR2 are DFQATT and SNEGSKA (reference sequence). Here the CDR3 DNA reads TGCGGTGCTAGAGACGGGATAGCAACTAATGAAAAACTGTTTTTT. This codes for CGARDGIATNEKLFF.

This sequence joins TRBV20-1 and TRBJ2-1; possible D gene TRBD2, 6 bases. V was trimmed by 6 bases and J by 3 bases, leaving 21 bases between them. Germline V gene sequence: CDR1 DFQATT, CDR2 SNEGSKA (reference sequence). The CDR3 covers 16 residues. The CDR3 DNA reads as TGCAGTGCCAAAAGCTCAGGACTAACCCTCTACAATGAGCAGTTCTTC. Encoded protein: CSAKSSGLTLYNEQFF.

This clonotype was recorded a few times. This chain uses TRBV4-1 with TRBJ1-5; D is undetermined. CDR1 is MGHRA, CDR2 YSYEKL, per germline. The ends were cut back, 1 base at V and 4 bases at J, with 11 bases in the middle. The CDR3 runs 15 residues. The CDR3 loop reads CASSQGITENQPQHF. As DNA, the CDR3 is TGCGCCAGCAGCCAAGGCATCACAGAGAATCAGCCCCAGCATTTT.

This clonotype appeared many times. V usage is TRBV20-1 and J usage is TRBJ2-1, with D perhaps TRBD2 (5 bases). This CDR3 contains 15 residues. Germline lookup yields CDR1 DFQATT and CDR2 SNEGSKA (reference sequence). The V end lost 7 bases, the J end lost 4 bases, and 20 bases lay between the germline ends. The CDR3 spells CSGIGRIKQYNEQFF. The CDR3 nucleotides read TGCAGTGGAATAGGGAGAATCAAACAATACAATGAGCAGTTCTTC.

For this clonotype: This may stem from a read error, because a much larger clone lies one nucleotide away. J is TRBJ2-7 and V is TRBV7-2, with a weak D call TRBD2 (5 bases). The CDR3 extends over 13 amino acids. Germline loops: CDR1 SGHTA, CDR2 FQGNSA. The germline V and J ends were trimmed by 5 bases and 3 bases, with 11 bases remaining between them. CDR3 region: CASSSGIFYEQYF. DNA for the CDR3: TGTGCCAGCAGCAGCGGAATATTCTACGAGCAGTACTTC. Together with reference TRBV7-2 and TRBJ2-7, the CDR3 gives the full variable domain: GAGVSQSPSNKVTEKGKDVELRCDPISGHTALYWYRQSLGQGLEFLIYFQGNSAPDKSGLPSDRFSAERTGGSVSTLTIQRTQQEDSAVYLCASSSGIFYEQYFGPGTRLTVT.